Presented here are 5 T cell receptor beta chains from one specimen sequenced in a study of T cell repertoires in cytomegalovirus infection. MiXCR was run by TCRdb on the reads, yielding one entry per CDR3 protein. The table has roughly 860,000 distinct CDR3 sequences, 32% seen once; the top ten hold around 12%. These receptors lack a known antigen. Sample: cultured CD8+ T cells from PBMCs, taken from culture after CMV antigen stimulation. The source of these receptors is a human donor in good health (CMV status not recorded). Some clones in this sample may be carry-over from other donors' samples.

V gene TRBV5-1 combines with J gene TRBJ2-7, with D possibly matching TRBD2 (5 bases). The CDR3 consists of 12 residues. Germline CDR1 SGHRS, CDR2 YFSETQ. CDR3 nucleotide sequence: TGCGCTAGGGAGAGCCAGGTTTACGAGCAGTACTTC. Amino acid sequence: CARESQVYEQYF.

This sequence joins TRBV7-8 and TRBJ2-5; TRBD1 matches 7 bases. The CDR3 runs to 16 residues. CDR1 SGHVS and CDR2 FQNEAQ come from the germline V gene. The trim removed 2 bases at V and 2 bases at J, leaving 8 bases unmatched. The CDR3 DNA reads TGTGCCAGCAGCTTACCGTGGACAGGCCATCAAGAGACCCAGTACTTC. It is translated as CASSLPWTGHQETQYF.

V usage is TRBV7-2 and J usage is TRBJ2-1; TRBD2 agrees at 10 bases. The ends lost 6 bases at V and 6 bases at J; junction bases unmatched: 8. Germline V CDR1 and CDR2: SGHTA, FQGNSA. CDR3 length: 15 amino acids. The DNA for the CDR3 is TGTGCCAGCAGTCCCGGGACTAGCGTTTTCAATGAGCAGTTCTTC. It encodes CASSPGTSVFNEQFF.

The table lists this clonotype with a few counts. The chain recombines TRBV4-1 with TRBJ1-3; D unclear. The V gene lost 4 bases and the J gene lost 4 bases, with 8 bases spanning the gap. This CDR3 has 13 amino acids. CDR1 is MGHRA, CDR2 YSYEKL, per germline. This CDR3 reads CASSPLRGNTIYF. CDR3 in DNA: TGCGCCAGCAGCCCTCTTCGAGGAAACACCATATATTTT.

A few counts support this clonotype. The chain uses TRBV12-3 or TRBV12-4 and TRBJ2-3, with D possibly TRBD2 on 5 matching bases. V dropped 5 bases and J dropped 2 bases, with 20 bases sitting between them. This CDR3 region has 17 residues. CDR3 DNA sequence: TGTGCCAGCAGTCCTTTCTCGACTATGCCACTCACAGATACGCAGTATTTT. Its translation is CASSPFSTMPLTDTQYF.